Listed below are T cell receptor beta chains from one sample, sequenced in a study of Ad26.COV2.S vaccination and SARS-CoV-2 variants. Data came from immunoSEQ multiplex PCR; TCRdb stores just in-frame clones and leaves some out. The table shows some 390,000 clones, with 89% occurring only once. The input for sequencing was peripheral blood, taken in a trial of Ad26.COV2.S vaccine versus placebo. These receptors were obtained from a person aged 18-60 years who received the Ad26.COV2.S COVID-19 vaccine or a placebo. Both conserved end residues are part of each CDR3. The D gene is left open where the match is weak. Expanded clones are given a class, and other clones once, few, many or no size at all.

clone_size	d_call	v_call	j_call	cdr3_aa	cdr3_nt
NA	NA	TRBV12-5	TRBJ2-5	CASGLEGQTQYF	TGTGCTAGTGGTTTGGAAGGGCAGACCCAGTACTTC
NA	TRBD2	TRBV5-6	TRBJ2-3	CASSLRSGSRDTQYF	TGTGCCAGCAGCCTGAGGAGCGGGAGTCGGGATACGCAGTATTTT
NA	NA	TRBV12-3/TRBV12-4	TRBJ1-1	CASSLGFETEAFF	TGTGCCAGCAGTTTGGGGTTTGAAACTGAAGCTTTCTTT
NA	NA	TRBV28	TRBJ2-5	CASSLLRARETQYF	TGTGCCAGCAGTCTACTGAGGGCCCGCGAGACCCAGTACTTC
NA	NA	TRBV5-6	TRBJ1-4	CASSPMTAQGNEKLFF	TGTGCCAGCAGCCCGATGACAGCCCAGGGTAATGAAAAACTGTTTTTT
NA	NA	TRBV5-1	TRBJ1-3	CASSTGHETGNTIYF	TGCGCCAGCAGCACGGGACACGAGACTGGAAACACCATATATTTT
once	NA	TRBV6-1	TRBJ1-5	CASSEMVGSNQPQHF	TGTGCCAGCAGTGAGATGGTTGGCAGTAATCAGCCCCAGCATTTT
NA	NA	TRBV29-1	TRBJ1-2	CSVDGGAPPLTF	TGCAGCGTTGATGGGGGGGCTCCGCCGCTCACCTTC
NA	NA	TRBV4-1	TRBJ2-1	CASSQDRGDEQFF	TGCGCCAGCAGCCAAGACCGAGGGGATGAGCAGTTCTTC
once	NA	TRBV21-1	TRBJ2-7	CAGLQAGSYEQYF	TGTGCCGGATTACAGGCAGGCTCCTACGAGCAGTACTTC
NA	TRBD1	TRBV28	TRBJ1-1	CASNPRQGLGTEAFF	TGTGCCAGCAACCCCCGACAGGGATTAGGCACTGAAGCTTTCTTT
once	NA	TRBV6-2/TRBV6-3	TRBJ1-1	CASSYSSVGGTEAFF	TGTGCCAGCAGTTACTCAAGCGTCGGGGGCACTGAAGCTTTCTTT
NA	NA	TRBV5-1	TRBJ1-2	CASSLVEGWGGYTF	TGCGCCAGCAGCTTGGTGGAGGGCTGGGGAGGCTACACCTTC
NA	TRBD2	TRBV7-6	TRBJ2-7	CASSPPAGTSGSYEQYF	TGTGCCAGCAGCCCCCCGGCTGGGACTAGCGGGAGCTACGAGCAGTACTTC
NA	TRBD2	TRBV7-2	TRBJ2-5	CASSLTSGRIQETQYF	TGTGCCAGCAGCTTAACAAGCGGGAGAATCCAAGAGACCCAGTACTTC
NA	NA	TRBV12-3/TRBV12-4	TRBJ1-1	CASTYSGQVEAFF	TGTGCCAGCACCTACTCGGGGCAGGTGGAAGCTTTCTTT
NA	TRBD1	TRBV30	TRBJ1-1	CAWSIQGARGTEAFF	TGTGCCTGGAGTATCCAGGGGGCGCGCGGAACTGAAGCTTTCTTT
NA	NA	TRBV5-5	TRBJ2-7	CASSLDSFSQTYEQYF	TGTGCCAGCAGCTTGGACAGTTTTTCTCAGACCTACGAGCAGTACTTC
NA	NA	TRBV4-3	TRBJ1-1	CASSQDGGSSEAFF	TGCGCCAGCAGCCAAGATGGGGGATCCTCTGAAGCTTTCTTT
once	NA	TRBV27	TRBJ2-1	CASSWGAHNEQFF	TGTGCCAGCAGCTGGGGAGCCCACAATGAGCAGTTCTTC
NA	NA	TRBV7-2	TRBJ2-3	CASSLVSSTDTQYF	TGTGCCAGCAGCTTAGTGTCTAGCACAGATACGCAGTATTTT
NA	NA	TRBV5-4	TRBJ1-2	CASSPEQVNYGYTF	TGTGCCAGCAGCCCCGAACAGGTCAACTATGGCTACACCTTC